This T cell receptor beta chain was recovered during a study of T cells after yellow fever vaccination. The CDR3 covers 15 residues. V lost 7 bases and J lost 7, with 20 bases in between. Germline CDR1 is SGHTA and CDR2 is FQGNSA. TCRdb recomputed calls from the 5' RACE reads with MiXCR, one row per CDR3 protein. The profile shows 150,000 to 200,000 distinct CDR3 sequences, about 7% of them singletons. The study, taken as a whole, reports: Booster sampling recovered most clones from primary vaccination (96% CD4, approximately 90% CD8). It was a small share of clonotypes that appeared in both CD4 and CD8 compartments.

This clonotype was picked up a small number of times. Antigen: not known. This sequence originates from a man aged 18 to 35 who received the YFV17D yellow fever vaccine. The J gene is TRBJ1-5, the V gene TRBV7-2; D perhaps matches TRBD1 (5 bases). Source: CD4+ T cells sorted from PBMCs, taken roughly 5 days after the first yellow fever vaccination. CDR3 sequence: CASTPRGGGEQPQHF. The CDR3 DNA reads as TGTGCCAGCACTCCACGCGGCGGAGGGGAACAGCCCCAGCATTTT.